This T cell receptor beta chain was identified during a study of shared clonotypes between healthy human individuals (dated by TCRdb to 2018 to 2021). Background on the whole study: A couple of women and a few men aged 18 to 49 years were included in the cohort. Per donor, three plates each were used for CD4 naive and CD4 memory, two for CD8 naive, and one for CD8 memory. To estimate repertoire size and how much clonotype sharing occurs between individuals, the study deeply sequenced the blood TCR repertoires of five healthy adults. To increase sequencing depth and limit assay-specific biases, TCR repertoire library preparation and sequencing were carried out by different laboratories using diverse techniques. Each donor's leukapheresis produced roughly between roughly 0.94 and 9.5 billion PBMCs.

Study-level results and caveats: Because the study included only a small number of donors, the genetic and exposure-history diversity represented was limited. Sampling was restricted to blood, and TCR repertoires in tissues likely differ from the TCR repertoires found in blood. Across several donors, about 5% of naive CD4, roughly 3.5% of naive CD8, 2.3% of memory CD4, and 0.3% to 0.45% of memory CD8 clonotypes were shared. Clonotypes shared by all four sorted-subset donors showed higher generation probabilities than non-shared clonotypes. Pairwise subsampling led to the expectation that sequencing depth would affect the degree of clonotype sharing among donors. Rarefaction of sorted-subset datasets indicated incomplete sequencing despite the large sequencing depth. Naive subsets generally had larger estimated clonotype richness than memory subsets.

As concerns this clone: The antigen it binds to is not known. Base qualities are not at hand, and no much larger clone is one base apart.

Healthy HIV-negative adults with no recently reported acute infections or vaccinations were included as donors. Every donor was a Caucasian adult residing in Nashville, Tennessee, USA. CD4+ T cells were enriched by magnetic negative selection, after which naive cells were positively selected on CD45RA and the negative fraction was taken as the memory subset. Blood was collected by leukapheresis, and PBMCs were isolated by Ficoll-Histopaque density gradient centrifugation and then cryopreserved in liquid nitrogen vapor phase. Analytical flow cytometry was used to check the purity and quantity of every magnetically sorted T cell population. Each sorted fraction had its genomic DNA isolated and then quantified by UV absorbance on a Nanodrop 2000c. The germline V gene gives CDR1 as SGHTA and CDR2 as FQGTGA. The CDR3 has 14 amino acids, counting the end cysteine and phenylalanine. Kept here is only the CDR3 DNA, which spans 42 bases and is read in frame from base 1. The junction carries 14 bases between V and J, which are trimmed by 4 bases and 5 bases respectively.

Using the deep immunoSEQ assay, TCR CDR3 regions were amplified from genomic DNA by multiplex PCR. Extracted genomic DNA from each cell subset was distributed evenly across all wells of several immunoSEQ 96-well plates, and each plate was treated as a replicate. For sorted subsets, 150 to 250 ng genomic DNA, equal to about 30,000 T cell genomes, was loaded into each replicate PCR. Purified libraries were measured with a Qubit 3.0 fluorometer, size-checked on a Bioanalyzer 2100, and measured again with the KAPA Library Quantification kit. Every immunoSEQ 96-well plate was sequenced on a dedicated single-read 150-cycle Illumina NextSeq 550 flow cell. The study's own analysis went as follows. Because only junctional sequences without quality scores were contained in the immunoSEQ output, filtering matching that applied to full-length reads could not be performed. Sequences were annotated with PyIR, a Python wrapper for IgBLAST v1.9, using IMGT germline references to assign V/J genes and CDR3. Reads with weak V/J assignments (E-value above 1e-6), missing CDR3, stop codons, out-of-frame junctions, or ambiguous translated residues were removed. V3J clonotypes were defined as sequences sharing an identical inferred V gene, J gene, and CDR3 amino acid sequence. To compute the percentage overlap between repertoires, the number of shared unique clonotypes was divided by the size of the smaller repertoire. Richness of each repertoire was evaluated using RTK rarefaction, the Chao1 estimator, and Recon v2.1 estimates of unobserved clonotypes. OLGA was used to compute generation probabilities for all TCRbeta clonotypes that the gDNA method yielded from a handful of donors. Entries here come from immuneACCESS through TCRdb and include only in-frame sequences with V and J called. Some clones fail to appear in such tables; in the studies checked, an unresolved V gene covers under half of the shortfall, and the cause of the remainder is unknown. V and J calls and clone size are given by that table; D and trimming were obtained from the DNA. For this sample the table gives fewer than 3 million clones, of which around 90% were detected only once. The biggest ten clones account for around 0.4% of the sample.

The sequence derives from a man aged 18 to 35 in good health. Some clones in this sample may be carry-over from other donors' samples. Sequenced material: naive CD4+ T cells from PBMCs. The label giving this sample's cell subset or site can be read as: CD45RA+ positively selected. The receptor chain draws on TRBV7-3 and TRBJ2-5, with TRBD1 perhaps the D gene, on 6 matching bases. The encoded CDR3 is CASSSGPGAETQYF. The sequence in DNA is TGTGCCAGCAGCTCGGGGCCAGGGGCGGAGACCCAGTACTTC. When the CDR3 is completed using the reference TRBV7-3 and TRBJ2-5 genes on either side, the full variable domain is GAGVSQTPSNKVTEKGKYVELRCDPISGHTALYWYRQSLGQGPEFLIYFQGTGAADDSGLPNDRFFAVRPEGSVSTLKIQRTERGDSAVYLCASSSGPGAETQYFGPGTRLLVL.